This TCR beta chain was recovered during a study of cytomegalovirus exposure and HLA in healthy donors. As regards this clone: The antigen is unknown.

The PCR had 60 Vbeta and 13 Jbeta primers. Here immunoSEQ multiplex PCR was the method, and the copy in TCRdb shows in-frame clones only, minus some. Of under 200,000 clones in the sample, approximately 81% are singletons; the top ten hold about 2%. Points from the study as a whole: Further analysis was carried out later, and it showed several of the most significant clusters appearing linked to common viral pathogens. The classifier, whose performance was assessed in both the original and validation cohorts, reportedly diagnosed cytomegalovirus status with high specificity and sensitivity. Cytomegalovirus-associated status was assigned to roughly 160 TCR beta chains.

Sequencing used PBMCs. The TCR sequence derives from a woman aged 45-60 years in good health and CMV-seronegative.

This chain's CDR3 is CSVEDSGRANYEQYF. The CDR3 DNA reads TGCAGCGTTGAAGACAGCGGCAGAGCGAACTACGAGCAGTACTTC. The chain links TRBV29-1 to TRBJ2-7, with TRBD2 as a possible D gene (5 bases). V shed 0 bases and J shed 3 bases, with 15 bases lying between them. This CDR3 region has 15 residues. Germline lookup yields CDR1 SQVTM and CDR2 ANQGSEA.